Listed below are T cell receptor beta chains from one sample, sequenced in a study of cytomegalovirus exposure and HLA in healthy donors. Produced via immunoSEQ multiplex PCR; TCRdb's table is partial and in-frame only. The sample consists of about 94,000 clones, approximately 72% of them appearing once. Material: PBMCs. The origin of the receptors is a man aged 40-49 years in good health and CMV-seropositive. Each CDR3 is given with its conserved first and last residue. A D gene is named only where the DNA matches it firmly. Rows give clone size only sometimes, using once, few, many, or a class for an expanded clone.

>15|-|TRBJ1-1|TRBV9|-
TGTGCCAGCAGCGCACTACAGGGTGGGGTTGCTGAAGCTTTCTTT
CASSALQGGVAEAFF
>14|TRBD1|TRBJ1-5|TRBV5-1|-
TGCGCCAGCAGCTTCGGACAGGGTAATCAGCCCCAGCATTTT
CASSFGQGNQPQHF
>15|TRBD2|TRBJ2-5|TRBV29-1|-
TGCAGCGCTGATCCTCCCGGGACTAGCGAAGAGACCCAGTACTTC
CSADPPGTSEETQYF
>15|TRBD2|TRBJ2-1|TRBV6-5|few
TGTGCCAGCAGTTACGCGTCTAGCGGGTACAATGAGCAGTTCTTC
CASSYASSGYNEQFF
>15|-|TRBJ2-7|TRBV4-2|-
TGTGCCAGCAGCCAAGAGGGGGCCGTTTCCTACGAGCAGTACTTC
CASSQEGAVSYEQYF
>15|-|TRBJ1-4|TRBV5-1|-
TGCGCCAGCAGCCCCGACCTAGGTCGTAATGAAAAACTGTTTTTT
CASSPDLGRNEKLFF
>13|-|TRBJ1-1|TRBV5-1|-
TGCGCCAGCAGATTTGACACCCAGACTGAAGCTTTCTTT
CASRFDTQTEAFF
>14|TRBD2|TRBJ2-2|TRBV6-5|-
TGTGCCAGCAGGACTAGCGGGAGTCCCGGGGAGCTGTTTTTT
CASRTSGSPGELFF
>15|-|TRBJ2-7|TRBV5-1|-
TGCGCCAGCAGCTTGGACCTGAGGGGGGGCTACGAGCAGTACTTC
CASSLDLRGGYEQYF
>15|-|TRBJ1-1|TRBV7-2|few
TGTGCCAGCAGCTTATTAGACAGGATGAACACTGAAGCTTTCTTT
CASSLLDRMNTEAFF
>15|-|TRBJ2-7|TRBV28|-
TGTGCCAGCAGTTTGCCGACAGGAGGCCCCTACGAGCAGTACTTC
CASSLPTGGPYEQYF
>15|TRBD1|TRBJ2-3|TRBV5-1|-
TGCGCCAGCAGCTCCCTACAGGGGACGGTAGATACGCAGTATTTT
CASSSLQGTVDTQYF
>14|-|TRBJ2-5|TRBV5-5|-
TGTGCCAGCAGCTCAAGGTGGCAGGGAGAGACCCAGTACTTC
CASSSRWQGETQYF
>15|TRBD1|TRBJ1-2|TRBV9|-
TGTGCCAGCAGCGTAGCCCAGACAGGGGAATATGGCTACACCTTC
CASSVAQTGEYGYTF
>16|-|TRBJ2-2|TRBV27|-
TGTGCCAGCAGTTTATCGGATAAGGGAGGAGCCGGGGAGCTGTTTTTT
CASSLSDKGGAGELFF
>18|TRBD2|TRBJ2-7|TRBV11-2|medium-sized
TGTGCCAGCAGCCCAGTGGGGGGTGGCGGGGGGGCCTGGTACGAGCAGTACTTC
CASSPVGGGGGAWYEQYF
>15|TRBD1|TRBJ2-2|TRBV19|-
TGTGCCAGTAGTGGGGGGACAGGGAACACCGGGGAGCTGTTTTTT
CASSGGTGNTGELFF
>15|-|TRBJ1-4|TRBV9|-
TGTGCCAGCAGCGTAGGAGGCTTAGGCAATGAAAAACTGTTTTTT
CASSVGGLGNEKLFF
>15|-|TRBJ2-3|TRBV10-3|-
TGTGCCATCAGTGAAGGACTAACTAGCACAGATACGCAGTATTTT
CAISEGLTSTDTQYF
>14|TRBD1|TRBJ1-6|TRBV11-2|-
TGTGCCAGCAGCTTGACAGGGCCGGGTTCACCCCTCCACTTT
CASSLTGPGSPLHF
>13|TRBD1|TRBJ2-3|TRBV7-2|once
TGTGCCAGCAGCGCCAACAGGGGGGATACGCAGTATTTT
CASSANRGDTQYF
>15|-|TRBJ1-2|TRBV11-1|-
TGTGCCAGCAGCTTACGAACAGTGGATCGCTATGGCTACACCTTC
CASSLRTVDRYGYTF
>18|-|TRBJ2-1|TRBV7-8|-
TGTGCCAGCAGCTTAGTGGCTAGCGCACTAATCTCCTACAATGAGCAGTTCTTC
CASSLVASALISYNEQFF
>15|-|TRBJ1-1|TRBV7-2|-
TGTGCCAGCAGCTTAGCGGGGGGGCATTATACTGAAGCTTTCTTT
CASSLAGGHYTEAFF
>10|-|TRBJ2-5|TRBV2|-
TGTGCCAGCAGTGCATGGGAGCAGTACTTC
CASSAWEQYF
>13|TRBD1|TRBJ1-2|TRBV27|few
TGTGCCAGCAGTTCCCAGGGGGCTGGTGGCTACACCTTC
CASSSQGAGGYTF
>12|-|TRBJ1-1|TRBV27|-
TGTGCCAGCAGCGACTATGGCACTGAAGCTTTCTTT
CASSDYGTEAFF
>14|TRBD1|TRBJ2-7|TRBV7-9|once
TGTGCCAGCAGTTCATTACAGGGGGCAGGCGAGCAGTACTTC
CASSSLQGAGEQYF
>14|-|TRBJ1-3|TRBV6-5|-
TGTGCCAGCAGGGAACTAAGCTCTGGAAACACCATATATTTT
CASRELSSGNTIYF
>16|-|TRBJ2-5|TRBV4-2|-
TGTGCCAGCAGTCCCGAGGCGGGCGGAATTGGAGAGACCCAGTACTTC
CASSPEAGGIGETQYF
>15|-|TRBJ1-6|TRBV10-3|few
TGTGCCATCAGTGAGTCGAGGGTAAGGAATTCACCCCTCCACTTT
CAISESRVRNSPLHF
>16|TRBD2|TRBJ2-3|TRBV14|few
TGTGCCAGCAGCCAAGTACGGCGGGGGGGCCGGGATACGCAGTATTTT
CASSQVRRGGRDTQYF
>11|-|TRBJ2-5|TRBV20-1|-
TGCAGTGCTAGCTCGCGGGAGACCCAGTACTTC
CSASSRETQYF
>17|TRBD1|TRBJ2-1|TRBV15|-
TGTGCCACCAGCAGAGAGCCGGGACAGGGAGCCTACAATGAGCAGTTCTTC
CATSREPGQGAYNEQFF
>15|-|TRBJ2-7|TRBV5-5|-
TGTGCCAGTCACTCCCTATCAACAGGACCCTACGAGCAGTACTTC
CASHSLSTGPYEQYF
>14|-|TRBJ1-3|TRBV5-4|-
TGTGCCAGCAGCTTGGACAGGGTTGGAAACACCATATATTTT
CASSLDRVGNTIYF
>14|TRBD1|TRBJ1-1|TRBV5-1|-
TGCGCCAGCAGCTACCGACAGGGGAGCACTGAAGCTTTCTTT
CASSYRQGSTEAFF
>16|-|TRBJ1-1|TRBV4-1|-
TGCGCCAGCAGCCCAGGGAGGGTGTCTGTTAGGACTGAAGCTTTCTTT
CASSPGRVSVRTEAFF
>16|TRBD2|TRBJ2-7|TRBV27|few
TGTGCCAGCAGGCCCCATGCGGCTAGCGGGAGGTACGAGCAGTACTTC
CASRPHAASGRYEQYF
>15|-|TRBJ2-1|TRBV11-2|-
TGTGCCAGCAGCTTAGAATCTCTCTCCTACAATGAGCAGTTCTTC
CASSLESLSYNEQFF
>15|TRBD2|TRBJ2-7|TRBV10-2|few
TGCGCCAGCAGGGGGACTAGCGGGAGACCTCGAGAGCAGTACTTC
CASRGTSGRPREQYF
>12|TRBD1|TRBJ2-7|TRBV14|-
TGTGCCAGCGGACAGGGTAGATACGAGCAGTACTTC
CASGQGRYEQYF
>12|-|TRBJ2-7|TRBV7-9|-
TGTGCCAGCGCGGCAGCCTCCTACGAGCAGTACTTC
CASAAASYEQYF